The rows below give T cell receptor beta chains drawn from one sample of a study of cytomegalovirus exposure and HLA in healthy donors. Method: immunoSEQ multiplex PCR; TCRdb's copy keeps in-frame clones and lacks some. The sample shows some 140,000 clones, approximately 77% of them seen only once. The source material was PBMCs. Receptor source: a man aged 25-40 years in good health and CMV-seronegative. The CDR3 runs from the conserved cysteine through the conserved F or W.

cdr3_aa: CASSPNERTIGNF
j_call: TRBJ2-5
v_call: TRBV5-1

cdr3_aa: CSAGTAGNTEAFF
j_call: TRBJ1-1
v_call: TRBV29-1

cdr3_aa: CASRRDYQETQYF
j_call: TRBJ2-5
v_call: TRBV6-5

cdr3_aa: CASSRGLAGVNEQFF
j_call: TRBJ2-1
v_call: TRBV11-2

cdr3_aa: CASSGSDTGELFF
j_call: TRBJ2-2
v_call: TRBV6-4

cdr3_aa: CTSSESTRGTGELFF
j_call: TRBJ2-2
v_call: TRBV25-1

cdr3_aa: CASGLGTDPYEQYF
j_call: TRBJ2-7
v_call: TRBV12-5

cdr3_aa: CASSELEAGDNEQYF
j_call: .
v_call: TRBV10-1

cdr3_aa: CASSLQGAITEAFF
j_call: TRBJ1-1
v_call: TRBV7-9

cdr3_aa: CASSLYGTGTYEQYF
j_call: TRBJ2-7
v_call: TRBV5-8

cdr3_aa: CASSEQTGPQETQYF
j_call: TRBJ2-5
v_call: TRBV6-1

cdr3_aa: CASRDRSVHATNEKLFF
j_call: TRBJ1-4
v_call: TRBV10-1

cdr3_aa: CASSTTGGTDTQYF
j_call: TRBJ2-3
v_call: TRBV19

cdr3_aa: CASSPGGWQFF
j_call: TRBJ2-1
v_call: TRBV10-2

cdr3_aa: CASRLAEDNEQFF
j_call: TRBJ2-1
v_call: TRBV5-1

cdr3_aa: CATSREDTGAYNEQFF
j_call: TRBJ2-1
v_call: TRBV15

cdr3_aa: CASSPRGKQNTGELFF
j_call: TRBJ2-2
v_call: TRBV9

cdr3_aa: CASSLELVTAEQYF
j_call: TRBJ2-7
v_call: TRBV7-9

cdr3_aa: CASILGTGGDGYTF
j_call: TRBJ1-2
v_call: TRBV6-6

cdr3_aa: CASIPGQVPYNEQFF
j_call: TRBJ2-1
v_call: TRBV2

cdr3_aa: CASSIDGRAGMETQYF
j_call: TRBJ2-5
v_call: TRBV19

cdr3_aa: CASSSRQGNTEAFF
j_call: TRBJ1-1
v_call: TRBV19

cdr3_aa: CASSLRQAAGNTIYF
j_call: TRBJ1-3
v_call: TRBV5-1

cdr3_aa: CASSQGQGNEKLFF
j_call: TRBJ1-4
v_call: TRBV4-1

cdr3_aa: CASSLVGLAGEGVETQYF
j_call: TRBJ2-5
v_call: TRBV5-1

cdr3_aa: CASSRQGQDTQYF
j_call: TRBJ2-3
v_call: TRBV7-9

cdr3_aa: CASSLWTVSDTIYF
j_call: TRBJ1-3
v_call: TRBV5-1

cdr3_aa: CASSQLHDTQYF
j_call: TRBJ2-3
v_call: TRBV28

cdr3_aa: CASSPASSGRANEQFF
j_call: TRBJ2-1
v_call: TRBV5-4

cdr3_aa: CASSLGQTPYEQYF
j_call: TRBJ2-7
v_call: TRBV4-1

cdr3_aa: CASSEGLDTGELFF
j_call: TRBJ2-2
v_call: TRBV6-1

cdr3_aa: CASSLRPGGSTEAFF
j_call: TRBJ1-1
v_call: TRBV7-6

cdr3_aa: CASSESWTGGTDTQYF
j_call: TRBJ2-3
v_call: TRBV10-1

cdr3_aa: CASAQTEGEQYF
j_call: TRBJ2-7
v_call: TRBV5-6

cdr3_aa: CASSTQWTDTYEQYF
j_call: TRBJ2-7
v_call: TRBV19

cdr3_aa: CATSLAGGYNEQFF
j_call: TRBJ2-1
v_call: TRBV2

cdr3_aa: CASRETGGEAFF
j_call: TRBJ1-1
v_call: TRBV6-5